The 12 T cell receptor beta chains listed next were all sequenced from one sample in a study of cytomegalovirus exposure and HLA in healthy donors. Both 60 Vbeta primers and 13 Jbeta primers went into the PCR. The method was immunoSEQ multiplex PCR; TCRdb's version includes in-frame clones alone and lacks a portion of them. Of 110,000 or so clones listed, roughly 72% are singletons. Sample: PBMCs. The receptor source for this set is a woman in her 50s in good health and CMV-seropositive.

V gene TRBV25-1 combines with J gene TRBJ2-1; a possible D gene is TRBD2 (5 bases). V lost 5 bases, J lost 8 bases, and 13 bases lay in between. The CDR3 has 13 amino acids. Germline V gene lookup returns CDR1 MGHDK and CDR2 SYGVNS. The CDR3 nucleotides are TGTGCCAGCAGTTTACTAGGGTACGATGAGCAGTTCTTC. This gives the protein CASSLLGYDEQFF.

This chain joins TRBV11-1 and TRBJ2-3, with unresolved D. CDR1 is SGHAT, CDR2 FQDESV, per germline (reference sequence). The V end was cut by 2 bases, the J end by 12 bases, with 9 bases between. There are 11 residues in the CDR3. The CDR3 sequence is CASSLRGRQYF. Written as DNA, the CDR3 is TGTGCCAGCAGCTTACGTGGGCGTCAGTATTTT.

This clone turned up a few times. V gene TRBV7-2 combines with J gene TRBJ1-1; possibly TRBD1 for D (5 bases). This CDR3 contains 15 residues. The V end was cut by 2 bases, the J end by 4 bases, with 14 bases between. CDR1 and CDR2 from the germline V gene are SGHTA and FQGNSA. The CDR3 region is CASSLSAGLGTEAFF. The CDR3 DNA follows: TGTGCCAGCAGCTTATCGGCAGGGTTAGGCACTGAAGCTTTCTTT.

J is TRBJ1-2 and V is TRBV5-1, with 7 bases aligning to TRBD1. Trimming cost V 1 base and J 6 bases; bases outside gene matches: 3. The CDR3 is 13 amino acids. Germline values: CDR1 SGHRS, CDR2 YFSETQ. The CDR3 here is CASSLFQGDGYTF. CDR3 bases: TGCGCCAGCAGCTTGTTTCAGGGGGATGGCTACACCTTC.

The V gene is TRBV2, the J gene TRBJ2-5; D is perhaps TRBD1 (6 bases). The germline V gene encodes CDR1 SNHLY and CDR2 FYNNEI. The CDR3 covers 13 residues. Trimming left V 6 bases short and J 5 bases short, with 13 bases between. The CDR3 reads CASSRDMGETQYF. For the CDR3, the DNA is TGTGCCAGCAGCCGGGACATGGGTGAGACCCAGTACTTC. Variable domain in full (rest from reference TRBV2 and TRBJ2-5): EPEVTQTPSHQVTQMGQEVILRCVPISNHLYFYWYRQILGQKVEFLVSFYNNEISEKSEIFDDQFSVERPDGSNFTLKIRSTKLEDSAMYFCASSRDMGETQYFGPGTRLLVL.

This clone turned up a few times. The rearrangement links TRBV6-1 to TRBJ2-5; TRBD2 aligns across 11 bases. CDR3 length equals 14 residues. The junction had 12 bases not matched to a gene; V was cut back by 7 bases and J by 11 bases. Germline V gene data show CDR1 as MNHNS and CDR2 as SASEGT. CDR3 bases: TGTGCCAGCACCTTACTAGCGGGAGTGGAGGAGCAGTACTTC. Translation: CASTLLAGVEEQYF.

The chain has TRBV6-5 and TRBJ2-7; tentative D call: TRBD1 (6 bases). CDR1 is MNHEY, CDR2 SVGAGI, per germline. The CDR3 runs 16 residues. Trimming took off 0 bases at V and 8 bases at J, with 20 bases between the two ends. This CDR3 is CASSYSHQGSPTKQYF. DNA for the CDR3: TGTGCCAGCAGTTACTCGCACCAGGGGTCCCCCACGAAGCAGTACTTC.

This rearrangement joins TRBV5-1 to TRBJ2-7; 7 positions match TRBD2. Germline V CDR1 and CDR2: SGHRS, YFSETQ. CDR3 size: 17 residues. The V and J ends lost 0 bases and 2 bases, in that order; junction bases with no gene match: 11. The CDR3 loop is CASSLDVVGRTTYEQYF. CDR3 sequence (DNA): TGCGCCAGCAGCTTGGACGTCGTCGGGAGGACCACCTACGAGCAGTACTTC.

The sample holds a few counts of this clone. Written as DNA, the CDR3 is TGTGCCATCAGTGATCATTACGGTACAGATACGCAGTATTTT. This sequence encodes CAISDHYGTDTQYF. The gene calls are TRBV10-3 and TRBJ2-3; D not resolved. CDR1 is ENHRY and CDR2 is SYGVKD in the germline V gene. This CDR3 comprises 14 residues. V lost 3 bases and J lost 3, with 10 bases in between.

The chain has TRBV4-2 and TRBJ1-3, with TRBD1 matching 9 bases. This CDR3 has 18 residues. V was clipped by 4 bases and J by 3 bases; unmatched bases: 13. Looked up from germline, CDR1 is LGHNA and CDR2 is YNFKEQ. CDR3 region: CASSLLGPGQGNGNTIYF. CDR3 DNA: TGTGCCAGCAGCCTTCTGGGACCGGGACAGGGAAATGGAAACACCATATATTTT.

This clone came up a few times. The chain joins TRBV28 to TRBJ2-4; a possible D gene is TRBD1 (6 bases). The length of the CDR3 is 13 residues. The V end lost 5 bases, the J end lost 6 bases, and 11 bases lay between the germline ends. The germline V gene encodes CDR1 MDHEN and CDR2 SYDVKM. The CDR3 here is CASSPKGGNIQYF. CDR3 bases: TGTGCCAGCAGTCCGAAAGGGGGAAACATTCAGTACTTC.

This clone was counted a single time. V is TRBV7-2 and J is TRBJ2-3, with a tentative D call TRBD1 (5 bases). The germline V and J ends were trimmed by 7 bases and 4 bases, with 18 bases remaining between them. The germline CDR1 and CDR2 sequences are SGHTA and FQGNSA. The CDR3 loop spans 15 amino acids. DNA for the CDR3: TGTGCCAGCAACCTCCGGGCGGTGGGGCCAGATACGCAGTATTTT. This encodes CASNLRAVGPDTQYF.